The 22 T cell receptor beta chains given below trace back to one sample, sequenced in a study of blood T cell repertoires in COVID-19. Profiling relied on immunoSEQ multiplex PCR, and the TCRdb table lists in-frame clones only, not all of them. This table has roughly 300,000 clones, around 87% appearing once. Sequencing was performed on peripheral blood. The receptors shown here come from a woman in her forties or fifties who had recovered from COVID-19.

The V and J genes are TRBV18 and TRBJ1-1, with 8 bases identical to TRBD1. Germline V gene data show CDR1 as KGHSH and CDR2 as LQKENI. V trimming: 3 bases; J trimming: 4 bases; junction bases outside the gene matches: 4. This CDR3 has 14 amino acids. The CDR3 here is CASSPTDRGTEAFF. The CDR3 DNA is TGTGCCAGCTCACCTACCGACAGGGGCACTGAAGCTTTCTTT.

A few counts support this clone. The rearrangement joins TRBV5-1 to TRBJ1-6, with D perhaps matching TRBD1 (5 bases). CDR3 size: 15 residues. V lost 4 bases, J lost 5 bases, and 13 bases lay in between. Germline V gene sequence: CDR1 SGHRS, CDR2 YFSETQ. The CDR3 is CASSLDSPDNSPLHF. DNA of the CDR3: TGCGCCAGCAGCCTCGACAGCCCGGATAATTCACCCCTCCACTTT.

This clone was seen a single time. This chain links TRBV7-9 with TRBJ1-2; D uncertain. Trimming pared 0 bases from V and 6 bases from J, leaving 11 bases between. In germline, CDR1 is SEHNR, CDR2 FQNEAQ (reference sequence). The CDR3 contains 14 residues. The CDR3 nucleotides read TGTGCCAGCAGCTTAGCTTTGGCGGTCCATGGCTACACCTTC. This codes for CASSLALAVHGYTF.

The V gene is TRBV11-3, the J gene TRBJ1-4; possibly TRBD1 for D (5 bases). Trimming shortened V by 6 bases and J by 0 bases, and 14 bases separated the two germline ends. CDR1 and CDR2 from the germline V gene are SGHNT and YENEEA. CDR3 size: 16 residues. The chain's CDR3 is CASSPGGIATNEKLFF. DNA of the CDR3: TGTGCCAGCAGTCCTGGGGGGATTGCAACTAATGAAAAACTGTTTTTT.

Worth noting for this clone: The sample contains more than one DNA sequence encoding this CDR3. The rearrangement uses TRBV7-9 and TRBJ1-5, with a possible D match to TRBD1 (5 bases). Per the germline V gene, CDR1 is SEHNR and CDR2 is FQNEAQ (reference sequence). Between the trimmed V and J ends, which lost 1 base and 7 bases, there was a span of 8 bases. The CDR3 is 13 residues long. The CDR3 DNA is TGTGCCAGCAGCTTAGGGGGGGACCAGCCCCAGCATTTT. It specifies CASSLGGDQPQHF.

This clone was seen just once. The chain has TRBV9 and TRBJ1-1; no clear D gene. The CDR3 runs 15 residues. The V gene's germline CDR1 is SGDLS and CDR2 YYNGEE. V was pared by 0 bases and J by 0 bases, with 9 bases between. The CDR3 protein is CASSVDTQMNTEAFF. The DNA of the CDR3 is TGTGCCAGCAGCGTAGACACACAGATGAACACTGAAGCTTTCTTT.

V and J are TRBV6-5 and TRBJ1-2; no clear D. V lost 2 bases and J lost 10, with 11 bases in between. Germline CDR1 is MNHEY and CDR2 is SVGAGI. The CDR3 runs 12 residues. The CDR3 DNA reads TGTGCCAGCAGTTACGGCGGCACGCCCTACACCTTC. Encoded protein: CASSYGGTPYTF.

The V call is TRBV3-1 (or the pseudogene TRBV3-2), the J call TRBJ1-4, with 8 bases aligning to TRBD1. Germline values: CDR1 LGHDT, CDR2 YNNKEL (reference sequence). The trim removed 2 bases at V and 2 bases at J, leaving 7 bases unmatched. This CDR3 contains 17 residues. CDR3 amino acids: CASSQSWTGRTNEKLFF. The CDR3 bases are TGTGCCAGCAGCCAATCTTGGACAGGGCGGACTAATGAAAAACTGTTTTTT.

The genes are TRBV28 and TRBJ2-7, with 8 bases lining up with TRBD2. V shed 8 bases, J shed 3 bases, and the junction held 15 bases outside the gene matches. The germline V gene encodes CDR1 MDHEN and CDR2 SYDVKM. The CDR3 runs 16 residues. CDR3 DNA sequence: TGTGCCAGCGGGTATATCGAGCGGGAGAGGGTCTACGAGCAGTACTTC. It specifies CASGYIERERVYEQYF.

V is TRBV4-1 and J is TRBJ2-3, with 11 bases aligning to TRBD2. This CDR3 contains 17 residues. V lost 6 bases to trimming and J lost 0 bases; unmatched junction nucleotides: 8. Germline V gene data show CDR1 as MGHRA and CDR2 as YSYEKL. The CDR3 loop reads CASRLSTSGTSTDTQYF. The CDR3, as DNA: TGCGCCAGCAGGCTATCGACTAGCGGGACTAGCACAGATACGCAGTATTTT.

The V and J genes are TRBV7-9 and TRBJ2-1; possible D gene TRBD1, 5 bases. V was trimmed by 1 base and J by 9 bases, leaving 13 bases between them. The CDR3 runs 14 residues. CDR1 and CDR2 from the germline V gene are SEHNR and FQNEAQ (reference sequence). The CDR3 sequence: CASSLDRLRGEQFF. DNA of the CDR3: TGTGCCAGCAGCTTAGACAGGCTAAGGGGTGAGCAGTTCTTC.

The chain recombines TRBV6-5 with TRBJ2-7; 10 bases are shared with TRBD1. CDR1 is MNHEY, CDR2 SVGAGI, per germline. This CDR3 contains 13 residues. Losses at the gene ends were 8 bases for V and 3 bases for J; bases not matched to a gene: 4. CDR3 in amino acids: CASRRTGGYEQYF. CDR3 bases: TGTGCCAGCCGTCGGACAGGGGGCTACGAGCAGTACTTC.

As DNA, the CDR3 is TGTGCCAGTAGCCCAACCGCCGGACTAGCGGTAGCCAAAAACATTCAGTACTTC. Protein sequence: CASSPTAGLAVAKNIQYF. The V and J genes are TRBV19 and TRBJ2-4, with 10 bases lining up with TRBD2. Germline-derived CDR1 and CDR2 are LNHDA and SQIVND (reference sequence). Trimming took 6 bases from V and 0 from J; bases not matched to a gene: 11. This CDR3 contains 18 residues.

The genes are TRBV28 and TRBJ1-5; D may be TRBD1 (5 bases). The CDR3 covers 11 residues. Deletions cut 8 bases from V and 6 bases from J, with 8 bases between. Germline lookup yields CDR1 MDHEN and CDR2 SYDVKM. CDR3 residues: CASRQGQPQHF. The CDR3 nucleotides read TGTGCCAGCCGTCAGGGTCAGCCCCAGCATTTT.

The rearrangement links TRBV9 to TRBJ1-2, with TRBD1 matching 10 bases. CDR1 is SGDLS and CDR2 is YYNGEE in the germline V gene. The CDR3 covers 16 residues. V was clipped by 3 bases and J by 0 bases; unmatched bases: 5. The CDR3 spells CASSAGQGRANYGYTF. CDR3 sequence (DNA): TGTGCCAGCAGCGCGGGACAGGGGCGAGCTAACTATGGCTACACCTTC.

This clone has just one count. The gene calls are TRBV18 and TRBJ2-3; D may be TRBD1 (6 bases). This CDR3 contains 15 residues. V lost 5 bases and J lost 4, with 16 bases in between. Germline lookup yields CDR1 KGHSH and CDR2 LQKENI. The CDR3 loop is CASSGNSGASDTQYF. CDR3 DNA sequence: TGTGCCAGCTCAGGCAATTCAGGGGCTTCAGATACGCAGTATTTT.

In its sample, this clone was seen once. The chain recombines TRBV11-3 with TRBJ2-5; TRBD1 matches 7 bases. Germline assignment: CDR1 SGHNT and CDR2 YENEEA. Trimming at V came to 1 base and at J to 1 base, leaving 6 bases not matched to a gene. CDR3 size: 16 residues. Here the CDR3 DNA reads TGTGCCAGCAGCTTAGGAGGAGCAGGGGGCCAAGAGACCCAGTACTTC. This gives the protein CASSLGGAGGQETQYF.

V usage is TRBV28 and J usage is TRBJ2-7; TRBD1 matches 10 bases. Germline V gene sequence: CDR1 MDHEN, CDR2 SYDVKM. The CDR3 covers 16 residues. Unmatched junction bases numbered 12, after V lost 5 bases and J lost 5 bases. CDR3: CASSRALRDRGHEQYF. CDR3 DNA: TGTGCCAGCAGTCGCGCACTCCGGGACAGGGGTCACGAGCAGTACTTC.

The sample holds one count of this clone. The chain has TRBV2 and TRBJ2-1; D gene uncertain. The CDR3 loop spans 16 amino acids. Trimming removed 4 bases from V and 0 bases from J, with 13 bases in between. CDR1 and CDR2 (germline): SNHLY, FYNNEI. For the CDR3, the DNA is TGTGCCAGCAGTGTACCGACATTGAGCTCCTACAATGAGCAGTTCTTC. Translating gives CASSVPTLSSYNEQFF.

The chain uses TRBV5-4 and TRBJ1-2; D might be TRBD1 (6 bases). Germline CDR1 SGHNT, CDR2 YYREEE (reference sequence). The CDR3 runs to 16 residues. V lost 0 bases and J 5 bases, leaving 17 bases between the germline ends. The chain's CDR3 is CASSLEGGGARYGYTF. The CDR3 nucleotides are TGTGCCAGCAGCTTGGAAGGGGGGGGCGCTAGATATGGCTACACCTTC.

The CDR3 reads CASSSRDRVSPLHF. CDR3 DNA: TGTGCCAGCAGCTCCCGGGACAGGGTTTCACCCCTCCACTTT. V gene TRBV5-4 combines with J gene TRBJ1-6, with TRBD1 identical over 9 bases. The germline CDR1 and CDR2 sequences are SGHNT and YYREEE (reference sequence). The CDR3 sequence is 14 residues long. J lost 9 bases, V lost 3 bases, and 4 bases had no gene match.

The chain couples TRBV6-2 or TRBV6-3 to TRBJ1-1, with TRBD1 matching over 8 bases. Losses at the gene ends were 5 bases for V and 1 base for J; bases not matched to a gene: 3. Germline V lookup: CDR1 MNHEY, CDR2 SVGEGT. The CDR3 runs 14 residues. The CDR3 bases are TGTGCCAGCAGTGTTGACAGGGGGAACACTGAAGCTTTCTTT. Protein product: CASSVDRGNTEAFF.